The 9 T cell receptor beta chains reported below all come from one sample, sequenced in a study of cytomegalovirus exposure and HLA in healthy donors. In the PCR, 60 Vbeta and 13 Jbeta primers were used. The method was immunoSEQ multiplex PCR; TCRdb's version includes in-frame clones alone and lacks a portion of them. The repertoire consists of just over 95,000 clones, with about 76% occurring once and the leading ten covering roughly 4.5%. What was sequenced was PBMCs. These receptors were collected from a woman in her thirties or forties in good health and CMV-seronegative.

The chain is built from TRBV6-5 and TRBJ2-3; 9 bases align to TRBD1. Trimming at V came to 9 bases and at J to 4 bases, leaving 11 bases not matched to a gene. Germline-derived CDR1 and CDR2 are MNHEY and SVGAGI. The CDR3 is made up of 15 amino acids. CDR3 nucleotides: TGTGCCAGTAAGATGACAGGGGGACGCGCAGATACGCAGTATTTT. It is translated as CASKMTGGRADTQYF.

In this sample, this clone turned up a few times. DNA for the CDR3: TGTGCCAGCTCACCGTATTCCGGGACAGGGGCCTACGAGCAGTACTTC. Its translation is CASSPYSGTGAYEQYF. This rearrangement joins TRBV18 to TRBJ2-7; 10 bases are a match to TRBD1. The CDR3 is made up of 16 amino acids. J gave up 2 bases and V 3 bases, and 7 bases lay outside the gene matches. Looked up from germline, CDR1 is KGHSH and CDR2 is LQKENI.

This sequence joins TRBV6-1 and TRBJ2-3; 11 nucleotides line up with TRBD2. Germline-derived CDR1 and CDR2 are MNHNS and SASEGT. The CDR3 has 15 amino acids. J lost 1 base, V lost 5 bases, and 2 bases had no gene match. CDR3 nucleotides: TGTGCCAGCAGTAAACTAGCGGGGGGCACAGATACGCAGTATTTT. Its translation is CASSKLAGGTDTQYF.

The table lists this clone with a count of one. J is TRBJ2-1 and V is TRBV5-4, with 11 bases fitting TRBD2. In germline, CDR1 is SGHNT, CDR2 YYREEE (reference sequence). J lost 0 bases, V lost 1 base, and 6 bases had no gene match. The CDR3 has 18 amino acids. DNA for the CDR3: TGTGCCAGCAGCTTGTTTAGCGGGGGGGGTAGCTCCTACAATGAGCAGTTCTTC. Its protein product is CASSLFSGGGSSYNEQFF.

This chain connects TRBV5-4 to TRBJ2-7, with D possibly TRBD1 on 5 matching bases. CDR1 and CDR2 from the germline V gene are SGHNT and YYREEE (reference sequence). Trimming left V 0 bases short and J 3 bases short, with 10 bases between. The CDR3 loop spans 14 amino acids. This CDR3 is CASSLGGSYYEQYF. Here the CDR3 DNA reads TGTGCCAGCAGCTTGGGGGGCAGTTACTACGAGCAGTACTTC.

The rearrangement links TRBV4-2 to TRBJ2-1; D is ambiguous. The germline V gene has CDR1 LGHNA and CDR2 YNFKEQ. V was trimmed by 0 bases and J by 7 bases, leaving 10 bases between them. The CDR3 has 14 amino acids. CDR3 in DNA: TGTGCCAGCAGCCAAGATCCAGGATTAAATGAGCAGTTCTTC. The encoded protein is CASSQDPGLNEQFF.

The V call is TRBV9, the J call TRBJ2-1; 8 bases line up with TRBD2. Germline V lookup: CDR1 SGDLS, CDR2 YYNGEE. CDR3 length: 14 residues. Trimming at V came to 3 bases and at J to 9 bases, leaving 8 bases not matched to a gene. CDR3 DNA sequence: TGTGCCAGCAGCGCCGGGGGGGGCTTCAGTGAGCAGTTCTTC. The encoded protein is CASSAGGGFSEQFF.

This clone was counted a few times. V and J are TRBV2 and TRBJ1-1; weak D call: TRBD1 (6 bases). The germline V gene has CDR1 SNHLY and CDR2 FYNNEI. This CDR3 is 12 amino acids long. Between the trimmed V and J ends, which lost 10 bases and 5 bases, there was a span of 14 bases. The CDR3 loop reads CAIRGGGTEAFF. The DNA of the CDR3 is TGTGCCATAAGGGGGGGTGGAACTGAAGCTTTCTTT.

This clone was recorded a few times. As the CDR3 is not closed by the conserved phenylalanine or tryptophan, this likely results from a read error. The V gene is TRBV5-6, the J gene TRBJ1-2; 7 bases agree with TRBD1. J gave up 7 bases and V 3 bases, and 6 bases lay outside the gene matches. Germline assignment: CDR1 SGHDT and CDR2 YYEEEE. The CDR3 spans 13 residues. The CDR3 spells CASSSDRVAGYTV. DNA for the CDR3: TGTGCCAGCAGCTCCGACAGGGTCGCTGGCTACACCGTC.